The 20 T cell receptor beta chains reported below all come from one sample, sequenced in a study of T cell responses to AZD1222 COVID-19 vaccine. Data came from immunoSEQ multiplex PCR; TCRdb stores just in-frame clones and leaves some out. The repertoire has hundreds of thousands of clones, 90% to 95% of them found once; the top ten carry roughly 0.99%. The material was peripheral blood, obtained on day 0 of MenACWY control vaccination. The origin of the receptors is an adult in good health.

V and J are TRBV5-4 and TRBJ1-2, with 9 positions matching TRBD1. The germline V gene encodes CDR1 SGHNT and CDR2 YYREEE (reference sequence). With V trimmed by 0 bases and J by 8 bases, 17 bases remained unmatched. This CDR3 has 18 amino acids. In nucleotides, the CDR3 is TGTGCCAGCAGCTTGGCAAGGGGACAGGGTACCGCAACGGAGGGCTACACCTTC. Translating it yields CASSLARGQGTATEGYTF. Combining the CDR3 with reference TRBV5-4 and TRBJ1-2 gives the whole variable domain ETGVTQSPTHLIKTRGQQVTLRCSSQSGHNTVSWYQQALGQGPQFIFQYYREEENGRGNFPPRFSGLQFPNYSSELNVNALELDDSALYLCASSLARGQGTATEGYTFGSGTRLTVV.

In its sample, this clone was seen a few times. The chain has TRBV5-1 and TRBJ1-2; D not certain. Germline lookup yields CDR1 SGHRS and CDR2 YFSETQ. There are 12 residues in the CDR3. V lost 0 bases, J lost 4 bases, and 4 bases lay in between. The CDR3 protein is CASSLGSYGYTF. CDR3 DNA: TGCGCCAGCAGCTTGGGCAGCTATGGCTACACCTTC.

The chain combines TRBV12-3 or TRBV12-4 with TRBJ2-1, with D unclear. The V and J ends lost 5 bases and 6 bases respectively, with 8 bases between them. This CDR3 comprises 12 residues. The CDR3 DNA reads TGTGCCAGCAGTCGAGCCGGCAATGAGCAGTTCTTC. Its translation: CASSRAGNEQFF.

V and J are TRBV7-9 and TRBJ1-4; a weak D match, TRBD1 (6 bases). V lost 5 bases, J lost 6 bases, and 22 bases lay in between. From germline, CDR1 is SEHNR and CDR2 FQNEAQ (reference sequence). The CDR3 contains 17 residues. The CDR3 loop reads CASSEDTTGKGYEKLFF. CDR3 coding DNA: TGTGCCAGCAGCGAAGATACTACAGGGAAGGGGTATGAAAAACTGTTTTTT.

This chain joins TRBV7-2 and TRBJ1-1; tentative D call: TRBD1 (6 bases). This CDR3 spans 14 amino acids. The V gene's germline CDR1 is SGHTA and CDR2 FQGNSA. The V end lost 3 bases, the J end lost 5 bases, and 13 bases lay between the germline ends. The CDR3 region is CASSLGGGGTEAFF. DNA for the CDR3: TGTGCCAGCAGCTTGGGTGGAGGGGGGACTGAAGCTTTCTTT.

CDR3 bases: TGTGCCAGTGGGACAGGCCTCGCAATCAAGCCCCAGCATTTT. This translates into CASGTGLAIKPQHF. The rearrangement uses TRBV28 and TRBJ1-5; 8 nucleotides agree with TRBD1. Per germline, CDR1 MDHEN and CDR2 SYDVKM. V lost 9 bases to trimming and J lost 8 bases; unmatched junction nucleotides: 12. This CDR3 spans 14 amino acids.

The J gene is TRBJ1-1, the V gene TRBV7-3; D uncertain. Trimming took 6 bases from V and 1 from J, leaving 27 bases between them. The CDR3 sequence is 19 residues long. Germline V CDR1 and CDR2: SGHTA, FQGTGA. The CDR3 nucleotides read TGTGCCAGCAGAAAAAAACCCCTGGCGGGCCCAGGTGCGAACACTGAAGCTTTCTTT. It translates to CASRKKPLAGPGANTEAFF.

The rearrangement links TRBV6-2 or TRBV6-3 to TRBJ2-5; 11 bases agree with TRBD1. V lost 5 bases, J lost 5 bases, and 7 bases stayed unmatched. The CDR3 has 15 residues. CDR1 MNHEY and CDR2 SVGEGT come from the germline V gene. For the CDR3, the DNA is TGTGCCAGCAGTCAATCGGACAGGGGGCTGGAGACCCAGTACTTC. It specifies CASSQSDRGLETQYF.

The gene calls are TRBV2 and TRBJ1-5, with a weak D call TRBD1 (5 bases). The CDR3 spans 13 residues. V lost 6 bases to trimming and J lost 4 bases, with 10 bases between them. Per the germline V gene, CDR1 is SNHLY and CDR2 is FYNNEI. CDR3 protein: CASRGRSNQPQHF. In DNA, the CDR3 is TGTGCCAGCAGGGGACGGTCTAATCAGCCCCAGCATTTT.

This clone was observed a handful of times. The chain links TRBV5-1 to TRBJ1-1; weak D call: TRBD1 (6 bases). This CDR3 has 14 residues. The V end lost 4 bases, the J end lost 0 bases, and 10 bases lay between the germline ends. Germline V lookup: CDR1 SGHRS, CDR2 YFSETQ. In DNA, the CDR3 is TGCGCCAGCAGCCCAGGGACAATGAACACTGAAGCTTTCTTT. The encoded protein is CASSPGTMNTEAFF.

CDR3 in DNA: TGTGCCAGCTTAGGGGGGAAAGGAGGGAACACTGAAGCTTTCTTT. Its translation: CASLGGKGGNTEAFF. J is TRBJ1-1 and V is TRBV19, with D possibly being TRBD1 (6 bases). Trimming removed 9 bases at V and 1 base at J, with 18 bases between. The CDR3 has 15 amino acids. Germline CDR1 and CDR2: LNHDA and SQIVND (reference sequence).

The J gene is TRBJ1-5, the V gene TRBV28; D is uncertain. CDR1 MDHEN and CDR2 SYDVKM come from the germline V gene. This CDR3 has 13 amino acids. The ends were cut back, 6 bases at V and 4 bases at J, with 10 bases in the middle. The DNA of the CDR3 is TGTGCCAGCAGCTTTTCGGGGAATCAGCCCCAGCATTTT. Its translation is CASSFSGNQPQHF. The variable domain in full, with the rest retrieved from reference TRBV28 and TRBJ1-5, is DVKVTQSSRYLVKRTGEKVFLECVQDMDHENMFWYRQDPGLGLRLIYFSYDVKMKEKGDIPEGYSVSREKKERFSLILESASTNQTSMYLCASSFSGNQPQHFGDGTRLSIL.

The rearrangement uses TRBV5-1 and TRBJ1-2; TRBD1 aligns across 8 bases. The trim removed 2 bases at V and 4 bases at J, leaving 7 bases unmatched. This CDR3 comprises 15 residues. Germline CDR1 and CDR2: SGHRS and YFSETQ. The CDR3 sequence is CASSFDRGSVYGYTF. Here the CDR3 DNA reads TGCGCCAGCAGCTTCGACAGGGGCTCCGTCTATGGCTACACCTTC.

Turning to this clone: A read error may account for a junction end that differs from germline. CDR3 amino acids: CASSPPSTPYNEQFF. In DNA form, the CDR3 reads TGTGCCAGCTCACCCCCGTCGACACCCTATAATGAGCAGTTCTTC. V gene TRBV18 combines with J gene TRBJ2-1, with no clear D. Germline CDR1 reads KGHSH; CDR2 reads LQKENI. This CDR3 has 15 residues.

This sequence joins TRBV19 and TRBJ1-3; D unclear. Germline V gene sequence: CDR1 LNHDA, CDR2 SQIVND (reference sequence). The CDR3 covers 14 residues. V was trimmed by 3 bases and J by 4 bases, leaving 10 bases between them. The CDR3: CASSILGNGNTIYF. The CDR3 region has the DNA TGTGCCAGTAGTATTTTAGGGAACGGAAACACCATATATTTT.

This clone was observed once. CDR3: CASSQASVRQPQHF. In DNA, the CDR3 is TGTGCCAGCAGCCAAGCAAGTGTAAGACAGCCCCAGCATTTT. The V call is TRBV3-1 (or the pseudogene TRBV3-2), the J call TRBJ1-5; D is unclear. There are 14 residues in the CDR3. Germline loops: CDR1 LGHDT, CDR2 YNNKEL (reference sequence). Trimming cost V 1 base and J 7 bases, with 11 bases left between them.

The chain has TRBV7-2 and TRBJ1-1, with no clear D. V was clipped by 0 bases and J by 0 bases, with 5 bases between them. CDR1 is SGHTA, CDR2 FQGNSA, per germline. The CDR3 has 14 amino acids. The CDR3 sequence: CASSLAGLNTEAFF. DNA for the CDR3: TGTGCCAGCAGCTTAGCAGGTCTGAACACTGAAGCTTTCTTT.

This chain connects TRBV19 to TRBJ2-3; 7 nucleotides agree with TRBD2. From germline, CDR1 is LNHDA and CDR2 SQIVND (reference sequence). The CDR3 runs to 14 residues. The junction had 2 bases not matched to a gene; V was cut back by 4 bases and J by 1 base. The CDR3 DNA follows: TGTGCCAGTAGTAGGGACTACGGCACAGATACGCAGTATTTT. As protein: CASSRDYGTDTQYF.

With regard to this clone: The junction departs from the called germline gene at one end, perhaps through a read error. The CDR3: CASSLGPRGPGFSF. The CDR3 DNA follows: TGTGCCAGCAGTTTGGGCCCCAGGGGCCCAGGTTTTTCCTTC. The V call is TRBV27, the J call TRBJ1-2; tentative D call: TRBD1 (6 bases). This CDR3 has 14 amino acids. Looked up from germline, CDR1 is MNHEY and CDR2 is SMNVEV (reference sequence).

V usage is TRBV27 and J usage is TRBJ2-5, with 11 bases matching TRBD2. The CDR3 has 16 residues. Looked up from germline, CDR1 is MNHEY and CDR2 is SMNVEV (reference sequence). The V and J ends lost 6 bases and 2 bases, in that order; junction bases with no gene match: 8. CDR3: CASSNFRLAGQETQYF. The CDR3 nucleotides read TGTGCCAGCAGCAACTTCAGACTAGCGGGGCAAGAGACCCAGTACTTC.